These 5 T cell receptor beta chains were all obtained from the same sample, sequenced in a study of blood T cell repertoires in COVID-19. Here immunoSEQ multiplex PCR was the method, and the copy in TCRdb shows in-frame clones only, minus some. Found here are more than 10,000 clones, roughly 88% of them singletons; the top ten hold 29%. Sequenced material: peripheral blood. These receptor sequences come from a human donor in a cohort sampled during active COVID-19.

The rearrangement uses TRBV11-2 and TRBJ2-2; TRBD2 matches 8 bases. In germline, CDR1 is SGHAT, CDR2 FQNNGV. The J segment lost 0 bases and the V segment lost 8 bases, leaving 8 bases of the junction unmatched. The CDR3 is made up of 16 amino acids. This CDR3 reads CASGMGGLANTGELFF. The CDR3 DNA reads TGTGCCAGCGGGATGGGGGGACTAGCGAACACCGGGGAGCTGTTTTTT.

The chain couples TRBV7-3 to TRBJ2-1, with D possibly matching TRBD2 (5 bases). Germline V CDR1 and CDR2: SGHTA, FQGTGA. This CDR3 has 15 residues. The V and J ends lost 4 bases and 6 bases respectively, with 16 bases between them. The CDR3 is CASSWTLAGSNEQFF. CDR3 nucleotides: TGTGCCAGCAGCTGGACTCTAGCTGGCTCCAATGAGCAGTTCTTC. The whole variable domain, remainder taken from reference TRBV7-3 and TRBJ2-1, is GAGVSQTPSNKVTEKGKYVELRCDPISGHTALYWYRQSLGQGPEFLIYFQGTGAADDSGLPNDRFFAVRPEGSVSTLKIQRTERGDSAVYLCASSWTLAGSNEQFFGPGTRLTVL.

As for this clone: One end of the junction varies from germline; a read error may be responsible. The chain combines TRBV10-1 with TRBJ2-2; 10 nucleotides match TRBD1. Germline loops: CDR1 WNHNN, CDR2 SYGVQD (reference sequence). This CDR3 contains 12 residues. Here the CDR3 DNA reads TGCGCCAGCAGTTCCGGGACAGGGGCGCTGTTTTTT. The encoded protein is CASSSGTGALFF.

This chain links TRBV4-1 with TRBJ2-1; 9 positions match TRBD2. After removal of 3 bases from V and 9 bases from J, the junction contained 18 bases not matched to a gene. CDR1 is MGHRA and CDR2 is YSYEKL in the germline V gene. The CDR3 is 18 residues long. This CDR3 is CASSHTPEGSGSTGEQFF. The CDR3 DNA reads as TGCGCCAGCAGCCATACCCCCGAGGGTAGCGGGAGTACGGGTGAGCAGTTCTTC.

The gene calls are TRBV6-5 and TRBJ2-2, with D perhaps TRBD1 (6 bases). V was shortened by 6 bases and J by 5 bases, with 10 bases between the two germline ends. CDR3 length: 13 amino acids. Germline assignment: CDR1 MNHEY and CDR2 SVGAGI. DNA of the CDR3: TGTGCCAGCAGCCGCACAGGGACCGGGGAGCTGTTTTTT. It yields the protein CASSRTGTGELFF.